Included here is one TCR beta chain sequence, with context. This clone's antigen is unknown. No base qualities exist here, and no much larger clone lies one base off it. The approximately 41 donors, aged roughly 6 to 90 years, were systemically healthy Caucasian individuals from Russia. Around 10 milliliters of peripheral blood were drawn from each donor into EDTA-treated Vacutainer tubes. Ficoll-Paque density-gradient centrifugation was used to isolate PBMCs, with at least 6.5 million per sample. Trizol reagent was used to extract total RNA from PBMCs, with at least 6 micrograms per sample. For every donor, an aliquot of PBMCs went through flow cytometry to measure the percentages of naive CD45RAhigh/CD27high T cells. The data were taken from a study of blood T cells in healthy people across ages (dated by TCRdb to the mid-2010s). The study in broad terms: In model experiments, template switching captured about one uniquely barcoded TCR beta cDNA molecule for every two T cells. The donors were split into four age groups: young (average 16 years), middle-aged (over 35), aged (approximately 59) and long-lived (over 75). Donors of different ages were randomly distributed across sequencing lanes to avoid experimental bias. To track age-related changes in TCR beta repertoire diversity, the study relied on deep sequencing normalized with unique cDNA molecular identifiers. Using the same blood draw, the study looked at two additional independent replicas of 1 million unique cDNA reads for two donors, one aged 18 to 30 and the other aged 80 or older.

Study-wide findings and limitations: Donor CMV infection status was unknown, potentially confounding age-related changes in expanded clonotypes. A strong correlation was found between observed TCR beta diversity and the percentage of naive T cells measured by flow cytometry. Estimates of total diversity based on one million sequenced T cells were considered lower bounds and underestimates. Compared with the aged group, more naive CD4+ T cells, fewer expanded clones and increased TCR diversity were shown by the long-lived group, suggesting age selection. Because profiling used bulk unsorted PBMCs, naive and antigen-experienced compartments could not be compared conclusively. Observed TCR beta diversity per million T cells fell roughly linearly with age, and a significant reduction was already apparent by age around 39.

Library preparation was by 5' RACE. The sample was run on an Illumina HiSeq 2500. A second PCR of about 7 to 12 cycles was run with a J-beta primer mix and a sample-barcoded 5' primer. Each TCR beta cDNA molecule received a unique molecular identifier from a template-switch 5' adaptor carrying 12 random nucleotides. At least 2.5 million CDR3-containing paired-end reads were obtained from each sample. The Mint cDNA synthesis kit, primed by a TRBC-specific oligonucleotide, was used to synthesize first-strand cDNA from all RNA. After uracil-DNA glycosylase treatment, a first 18-cycle PCR used universal primers M1SS and BC2_uni_R on all cDNA. As for the authors' bioinformatics: Each sample was normalized by randomly selecting 1 million high-quality reads, each carrying a distinct molecular identifier. Instead of being binned into consensus sequences, reads that shared molecular identifiers were thrown out. MiTCR, with a Q25 quality threshold and the strictest error-elimination algorithm, was used for CDR3 identification, clonotype clustering and error correction. A nonparametric unseen species model with Euler transformation was used to estimate a lower bound on total TCR beta diversity. TCRdb cleaned the public reads at Q25 with fastp, built clones with MiXCR and kept in-frame beta chains. Entries that share a CDR3 protein sequence are merged under the most common genes and DNA. TCRdb's processing, not the study's, gives the V and J calls here. The sample table records roughly 700,000 distinct CDR3 sequences; roughly 49% of these occur just once. Under 35% of the sample is in the top ten clones.

The sequenced sample consisted of blood. This TCR came from a woman aged 55-69 years in good health.

The CDR3 is CASSSGMLGETQYF. Here is the DNA: TGTGCCAGCAGCTCAGGGATGTTAGGAGAGACCCAGTACTTC. The V gene is TRBV7-7 and the J gene is TRBJ2-5; a tentative D match to TRBD1 spans 5 bases. V lost 4 bases and J lost 4 bases; the stretch between them is 13 bases long. Per the germline V gene (reference sequence), SSHAT is the CDR1 and FNYEAQ is the CDR2. Including cysteine and phenylalanine, the CDR3 has 14 amino acids. Only the CDR3 DNA stays, 42 bases, in frame from base 1.